This T cell receptor (beta chain) stems from a study of OX40 agonist ivuxolimab in advanced cancers. At the level of the whole study: Ivuxolimab, which targeted the costimulatory receptor OX40 (CD134), was an agonistic, fully human IgG2 monoclonal antibody. Partial responses were achieved by three dose-escalation patients, of whom one had hepatocellular carcinoma and two had cutaneous melanoma. Intravenous ivuxolimab was administered to patients every 2 weeks at six dose levels: 0.01, 0.1, 0.3, 1.5, 3 and 10 mg/kg. The dose-escalation cohort was approximately 83% male with a mean age of about 54 years, ranging from about 23 to 85. The paper reports the monotherapy dose-escalation portion (N of about 50 patients) of the phase I ivuxolimab trial. Peripheral TCRbeta sequencing was intended to test whether TCR sequence diversity was altered and clonal T-cell expansion was caused by ivuxolimab. Patients were allowed to have had prior anti-PD-1, anti-PD-L1 or anti-CTLA-4 therapy, and approximately 40% of the dose-escalation patients had been treated with checkpoint inhibitors. Among the roughly 52 dose-escalation patients, approximately 20 had hepatocellular carcinoma, roughly 15 melanoma, 9 renal cell carcinoma and 9 head and neck cancer. Study-wide findings and limitations: Low levels of normalized T-cell clonal expansion were also shown by some nonresponding patients. At doses of 0.1 to 3.0 mg/kg, clonal expansion of both CD4+ and CD8+ blood T cells was observed from baseline to week 6. After ivuxolimab, expanded clones were on average more numerous among CD8+ T cells than among CD4+ T cells. Antigen specificity was not determined for the clonally expanded peripheral T cells. In the 0.1-3.0 mg/kg groups, partial responders had among the lowest normalized peripheral clonal expansion, particularly in CD8+ T cells.

Genomic DNA was extracted from sorted cells for sequencing of the TCRbeta CDR3 region. The immunoSEQ Assay was used to sequence the TCRbeta CDR3 regions. In TCRdb, the immuneACCESS table is reduced to in-frame sequences with V and J assigned. These tables do not hold every clone; where another copy was compared, an unresolved V gene accounts for under half, and the others remain unexplained. The sample table holds some 69,000 clones, of which around 89% were seen once. Of the sample, approximately 10% falls within the top ten clones. With regard to this clone: Which antigen it targets is not known. Base qualities are not provided; no much larger clone lies one nucleotide away.

V lost 7 bases and J lost 6 bases, and the count of bases not matched to a germline gene is 7. The CDR3 runs 13 amino acids, cysteine and phenylalanine included. Left in the record is the CDR3 DNA by itself, 39 bases read in frame from the first base. The germline V gene (reference sequence) gives CDR1 as GTSNPN and CDR2 as SVGIG. Patients with autoimmune disease history or receiving systemic immunosuppression were excluded from the trial. Peripheral blood for TCR sequencing was drawn from every dose cohort at baseline, at cycle 4 day 1 and at cycle 7 day 1. The samples were taken from a phase I, first-in-human, multicenter, open-label dose-escalation trial of ivuxolimab. Adults with locally advanced or metastatic head and neck squamous cell, hepatocellular, melanoma or renal cell carcinoma were enrolled in the trial. Before TCR sequencing, CD4+ T cells and CD8+ T cells were sorted from peripheral blood as separate populations.

Sequenced material: CD4+ or CD8+ T cells sorted from blood, taken in a trial of the OX40 agonist ivuxolimab. The sequence came from an adult with an advanced solid tumor such as melanoma, head and neck, liver or kidney cancer. The rearranged chain carries TRBV30 and TRBJ2-5, and TRBD1 aligns with 11 junction nucleotides. The DNA is TGTGCCTACGGGACAGGGGGGGGCAAGACCCAGTACTTC. Translated, it gives CAYGTGGGKTQYF.